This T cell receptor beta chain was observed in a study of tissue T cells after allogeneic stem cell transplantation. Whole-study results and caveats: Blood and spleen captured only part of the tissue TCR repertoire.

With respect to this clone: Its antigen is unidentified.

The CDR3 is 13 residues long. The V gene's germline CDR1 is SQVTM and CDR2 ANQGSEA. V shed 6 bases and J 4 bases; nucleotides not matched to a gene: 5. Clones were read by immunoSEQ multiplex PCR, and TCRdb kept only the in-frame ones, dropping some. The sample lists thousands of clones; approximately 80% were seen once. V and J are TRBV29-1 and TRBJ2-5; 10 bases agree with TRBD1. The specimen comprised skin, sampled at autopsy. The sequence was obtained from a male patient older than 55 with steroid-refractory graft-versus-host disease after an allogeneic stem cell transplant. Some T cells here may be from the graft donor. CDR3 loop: CSVDDRGRETQYF. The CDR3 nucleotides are TGCAGCGTCGACGACAGGGGGCGAGAGACCCAGTACTTC.